Listed below are T cell receptor beta chains from one sample, sequenced in a study of T-cell reconstitution after alpha-beta-depleted transplantation in children. Using its own MiXCR run on the PCR reads, TCRdb lists one record per CDR3 protein. This table holds approximately 520,000 distinct CDR3 sequences, approximately 32% found once. The sequencing used PBMCs from the stem cell graft donor, collected from the stem cell graft. The receptors derive from a human donor who donated a stem cell graft to a child with aplastic anemia. CDR3s include the opening cysteine and the closing phenylalanine or tryptophan. D genes are given only for firm matches. Where a row states a size, it is once, few, many or the class of an expanded clone; other rows omit it.

>few|TRBV15|TRBJ2-3|-
TGTGCCACCAGCAGCAGGGTAATAGATACGCAGTATTTT
CATSSRVIDTQYF
>-|TRBV6-2/TRBV6-3|TRBJ1-3|-
TGTGCCGGCCGCGGGGGAACCGGGAGTGCTGGAAACACCATATATTTT
CAGRGGTGSAGNTIYF
>-|TRBV5-1|TRBJ2-5|TRBD2
TGCGCCAGCAGCTCGAGGGGGACTAGACAAGAGACCCAGTACTTC
CASSSRGTRQETQYF
>many|TRBV30|TRBJ1-6|-
TGTGCCTGGAGTGAGGTTAAATCACCCCTCCACTTT
CAWSEVKSPLHF
>-|TRBV4-3|TRBJ1-1|-
TGCGCCAGCAGCCAAGATCTTCTGGAGGGGGGATGGGACACTGAAGCTTTCTTT
CASSQDLLEGGWDTEAFF
>-|TRBV19|TRBJ2-2|-
TGTGCCAGTAGTATAGGCCAGATAAACACCGGGGAGCTGTTTTTT
CASSIGQINTGELFF
>-|TRBV23-1|TRBJ1-1|-
TGCGCCAGCAGTCAACCAAAGGGGAACCGGAACACTGAAGCTTTCTTT
CASSQPKGNRNTEAFF
>many|TRBV5-1|TRBJ2-7|-
TGCGCCAGCAGCTTGACCGGGAGCGGCCACGAGCAGTACTTC
CASSLTGSGHEQYF
>few|TRBV7-2|TRBJ2-3|-
TGTGCCAGCAGTCATCCCGCGGCTAGCACAGATACGCAGTATTTT
CASSHPAASTDTQYF
>few|TRBV7-2|TRBJ1-2|-
TGTGCCAGCAGCTTAGGTGGGGCGCAGGGCTACACCTTC
CASSLGGAQGYTF
>-|TRBV28|TRBJ2-4|-
TGTGCCAGCAGTAAGGGGGGGGTGGCCAAAAACATTCAGTACTTC
CASSKGGVAKNIQYF
>-|TRBV4-2|TRBJ1-6|TRBD1
TGTGCCAGCAGCCCCTCTTCGACAGGGGCGGGTTCACCCCTCCACTTT
CASSPSSTGAGSPLHF
>few|TRBV12-3/TRBV12-4|TRBJ2-1|TRBD2
TGTGCCAGCAGTAGCGGGAGCCTAACGGGCAATGAGCAGTTCTTC
CASSSGSLTGNEQFF
>once|TRBV9|TRBJ2-5|TRBD2
TGTGCCAGCAGCGAGAGCGGGACGGAAAAAGAGACCCAGTACTTC
CASSESGTEKETQYF
>few|TRBV18|TRBJ1-1|TRBD1
TGTGCCAGCTCACCACAGGGGGCCTCTGAAGCTTTCTTT
CASSPQGASEAFF
>many|TRBV20-1|TRBJ2-3|TRBD2
TGCAGTGCTAGGCGCGGGGGGTCAGATACGCAGTATTTT
CSARRGGSDTQYF
>-|TRBV7-9|TRBJ2-7|TRBD1
TGTGCCAGCAGCTCGACAGGGGGCGAGCAGTACTTC
CASSSTGGEQYF
>-|TRBV20-1|TRBJ2-1|-
TGCAGTGCTGACCAGAGAGGGGGTGGCTCCTACAATGAGCAGTTCTTC
CSADQRGGGSYNEQFF
>-|TRBV7-2|TRBJ2-2|-
TGTGCCAGCAGCCCCCTCGGGAGCACCGGGGAGCTGTTTTTT
CASSPLGSTGELFF
>-|TRBV12-3/TRBV12-4|TRBJ1-1|-
TGTGCCAGCAGTTTAGCTGGGACAACTATTGAAGCTTTCTTT
CASSLAGTTIEAFF
>-|TRBV12-3/TRBV12-4|TRBJ2-3|-
TGTGCCACCGGCGGGACCTTGGGGTCGGATACGCAGTATTTT
CATGGTLGSDTQYF
>-|TRBV29-1|TRBJ2-7|-
TGCAGTGCCGTTTTGAACACCTACGAGCAGTACTTC
CSAVLNTYEQYF
>-|TRBV19|TRBJ2-1|-
TGTGCCAGTAGTATAGATTCCACTGGGACCCCATACAATGAGCAGTTCTTC
CASSIDSTGTPYNEQFF
>-|TRBV12-3/TRBV12-4|TRBJ2-3|TRBD1
TGTGCCAGCAGTCTTACGGGAAGACAGGGATTAGGCACAGATACGCAGTATTTT
CASSLTGRQGLGTDTQYF
>few|TRBV18|TRBJ2-1|TRBD2
TGTGCCAGCCTTGGACTAGCGGGAGAGAAGGGTTCCTACAATGAGCAGTTCTTC
CASLGLAGEKGSYNEQFF
>few|TRBV7-9|TRBJ2-1|TRBD2
TGTGCCAGCAGCTTAGTTATCAGCGGGAGGGCCGATGAGCAGTTCTTC
CASSLVISGRADEQFF
>-|TRBV18|TRBJ1-5|-
TGTGCCAGCTCACCGACAGAGGGGAGCAATCAGCCCCAGCATTTT
CASSPTEGSNQPQHF
>-|TRBV6-2/TRBV6-3|TRBJ2-5|TRBD2
TGTGCCAGCAGTAGCGGGGAGGAGACCCAGTACTTC
CASSSGEETQYF
>-|TRBV6-1|TRBJ2-1|TRBD2
TGTGCCAGCAGTGGACTTGGACTAGCTTCGTACAATGAGCAGTTCTTC
CASSGLGLASYNEQFF
>-|TRBV6-2/TRBV6-3|TRBJ1-1|-
TGTGCCAGCAGTTACCTCCCGGGGATGGGTGAAGCTTTCTTT
CASSYLPGMGEAFF
>-|TRBV11-2|TRBJ1-6|-
TGTGCCAGCAGCTCACCGGCGGGAGAGGGAATCTATAATTCACCCCTCCACTTT
CASSSPAGEGIYNSPLHF
>few|TRBV18|TRBJ2-7|-
TGTGCCAGCTCACCGGGACTCGGAACCTACGAGCAGTACTTC
CASSPGLGTYEQYF
>few|TRBV7-6|TRBJ1-1|-
TGTGCCAGCAGCTTTGCAGGGGTCACTGAAGCTTTCTTT
CASSFAGVTEAFF
>-|TRBV7-9|TRBJ1-1|TRBD1
TGTGCCAGCAGCTTACCTGGACAGGGGGCGAACACTGAAGCTTTCTTT
CASSLPGQGANTEAFF
>-|TRBV6-6|TRBJ2-2|-
TGTGCCAGCAGTTACCTATCCTCCGGGGAGCTGTTTTTT
CASSYLSSGELFF
>-|TRBV6-2/TRBV6-3|TRBJ1-1|TRBD1
TGTGCCAGCAGTTCCCGACAGGGGGGGTACGCGACTGAAGCTTTCTTT
CASSSRQGGYATEAFF
>-|TRBV9|TRBJ1-2|-
TGTGCCAGCAGCGTAGGAACAGTTTTCTATGGCTACACCTTC
CASSVGTVFYGYTF
>-|TRBV7-9|TRBJ2-1|-
TGTGCCAGCAGCCCAAAGGGAAGTGAGCAGTTCTTC
CASSPKGSEQFF